The entry that follows covers one TCR beta chain sequence. Its antigen remains unidentified. The record has no base qualities; no much larger clone is one base away. This sample is part of a study of blood T cell repertoires in COVID-19 (dated by TCRdb to about 2020). Notes on the research overall: Collaborator samples came from the United States, Italy and Spain and covered acute and convalescent phases of COVID-19. The sample metadata nearly always contained a de-identified subject ID, COVID-19 status, age in years and sex. Samples were obtained from the ongoing ImmuneRACE study (first 160 participants) and from over 1,000 subjects provided by 6 global collaborators. Where available, HLA class I and class II types were obtained from metadata supplied by the sample provider rather than from assay-based typing. The repertoires were made available in a free public database intended to serve as a resource for research on the immune response to SARS-CoV-2. The material from the prospective study consisted of cDNA or gDNA derived from T cells, B-cell-depleted T cells, or PBMCs. Deeply sampled blood TCRbeta repertoires from subjects exposed to, actively infected with, or recovered from COVID-19 were included in the dataset. Overall study outcomes, separate from this receptor: The quantity of clinical and demographic metadata differed by source and by participant and was supplied without curation.

The immunoSEQ Assay, a bias-controlled multiplex PCR, was used to amplify TCRbeta CDR3 regions from genomic DNA. Regarding the original processing steps: Within the assay, amplification of reference gene primers was used to estimate how many nucleated cells each sample contained. To quantify the absolute abundance of each unique TCRbeta CDR3 rearrangement, sequence reads were collapsed and filtered. Productive Simpson clonality was computed per sample as the square root of Simpson's diversity index over productive rearrangements. TCRdb obtained this table from immuneACCESS and retained in-frame rearrangements with V and J assigned. These tables miss some clones; where compared with another copy, unresolved V genes account for less than half of the shortfall, and the remainder is unexplained. V and J calls and clone size are as listed in that table; D and trimming were resolved from the DNA. The sample table lists 200,000 to 250,000 clones, about 90% of them with a count of one. The ten most abundant clones make up around 5.9% of the sample.

Collaborating institutions collected whole blood in K2EDTA tubes following their own protocols. For TCRbeta analysis, collaborators shipped samples as frozen whole blood, isolated PBMCs, or DNA extracted from either of those sample types. The TCR originated in a man between 60 and 70 years old with acute or convalescent COVID-19. The sequencing sample was made of peripheral blood.

The sequence in DNA is TGTGCCTGGAGTCCCTCCCGGGACATTCAGTACTTC. Translation gives CAWSPSRDIQYF. The rearrangement joined TRBV30 to TRBJ2-4, with no confidently assigned D gene. According to the germline V gene (reference sequence), CDR1 reads GTSNPN and CDR2 reads SVGIG. V is shortened by 2 bases, J by 8 bases, and the region joining them spans 10 bases. Its CDR3 holds 12 amino acids, cysteine through phenylalanine. Of the read, only the CDR3 DNA is kept; its 36 bases are in frame from base 1.